The source of this T cell receptor (beta chain) is a study of tumor T cells in aggressive B-cell lymphoma. The V gene's germline CDR1 is KGHSH and CDR2 LQKENI. The CDR3 is 12 amino acids. V was shortened by 2 bases and J by 5 bases, with 6 bases between the two germline ends. Only in-frame clones appear in the TCRdb table, and some are missing; sequencing was by immunoSEQ multiplex PCR. The table lists about 5,400 clones, approximately 82% of them singletons, with around 2.8% in the top ten. V and J are TRBV18 and TRBJ2-5; D might be TRBD1 (5 bases). This sequence originates from an adult with diffuse large B cell lymphoma. Sequencing was performed on tumor tissue. The CDR3 DNA is TGTGCCAGCTCACCAGGGGCCGAGACCCAGTACTTC. Protein: CASSPGAETQYF. The full variable domain, completed using reference TRBV18 and TRBJ2-5, is NAGVMQNPRHLVRRRGQEARLRCSPMKGHSHVYWYRQLPEEGLKFMVYLQKENIIDESGMPKERFSAEFPKEGPSILRIQQVVRGDSAAYFCASSPGAETQYFGPGTRLLVL.